The clone carrying this T cell receptor beta chain was seen ten or more times. TCRdb re-derived calls from the 5' RACE reads in MiXCR, one entry per CDR3 protein. There are approximately 100,000 distinct CDR3 sequences in the sample; 3.5% occur only once, and approximately 3% lies in the top ten. This sample is part of a study of neurological immune-mediated disorders. This CDR3 comprises 17 residues. Germline lookup yields CDR1 MNHEY and CDR2 SMNVEV (reference sequence). Trimming removed 5 bases at V and 0 bases at J, with 16 bases between. The V and J genes are TRBV27 and TRBJ1-4, with D maybe TRBD1 (5 bases). The source of this sequence is a woman aged 45-65 years with multiple sclerosis. Material: PBMCs. CDR3: CASSPNAGPATNEKLFF. In DNA form, the CDR3 reads TGTGCCAGCAGTCCAAATGCGGGACCTGCAACTAATGAAAAACTGTTTTTT.